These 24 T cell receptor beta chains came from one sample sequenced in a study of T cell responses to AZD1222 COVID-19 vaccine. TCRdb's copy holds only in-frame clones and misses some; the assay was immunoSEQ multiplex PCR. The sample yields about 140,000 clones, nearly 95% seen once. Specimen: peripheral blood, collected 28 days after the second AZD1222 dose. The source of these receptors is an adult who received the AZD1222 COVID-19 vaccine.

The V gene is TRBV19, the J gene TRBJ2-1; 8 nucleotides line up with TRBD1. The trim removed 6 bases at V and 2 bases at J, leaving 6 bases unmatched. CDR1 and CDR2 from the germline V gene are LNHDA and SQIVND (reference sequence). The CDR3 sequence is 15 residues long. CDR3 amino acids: CASRIGQGTYNEQFF. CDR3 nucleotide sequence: TGTGCCAGTAGAATCGGACAGGGAACCTACAATGAGCAGTTCTTC.

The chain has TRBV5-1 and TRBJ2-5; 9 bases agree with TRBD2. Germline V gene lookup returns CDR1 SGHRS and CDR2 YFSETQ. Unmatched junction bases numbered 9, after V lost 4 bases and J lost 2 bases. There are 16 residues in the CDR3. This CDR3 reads CASSLGVAGVQETQYF. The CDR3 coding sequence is TGCGCCAGCAGCCTCGGGGTAGCGGGAGTTCAAGAGACCCAGTACTTC.

The CDR3 DNA sequence: TGTGCCAGCAGCTCAGAAACAGGGGGAAACTATGGCTACACCTTC. It codes for CASSSETGGNYGYTF. The chain couples TRBV11-2 to TRBJ1-2; 8 bases line up with TRBD1. V shed 4 bases and J 2 bases; nucleotides not matched to a gene: 6. The CDR3 is 15 amino acids. The V gene's germline CDR1 is SGHAT and CDR2 FQNNGV.

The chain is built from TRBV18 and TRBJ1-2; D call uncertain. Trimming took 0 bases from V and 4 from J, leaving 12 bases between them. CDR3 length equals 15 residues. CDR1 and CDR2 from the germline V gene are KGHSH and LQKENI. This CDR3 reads CASSPPPAQLYGYTF. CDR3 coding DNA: TGTGCCAGCTCACCACCCCCAGCCCAACTCTATGGCTACACCTTC.

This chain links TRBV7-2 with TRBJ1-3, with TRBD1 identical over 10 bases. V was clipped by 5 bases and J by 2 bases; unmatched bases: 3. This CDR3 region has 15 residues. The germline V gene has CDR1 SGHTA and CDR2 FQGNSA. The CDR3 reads CASSAGQGAGNTIYF. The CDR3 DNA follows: TGTGCCAGCAGCGCCGGACAGGGGGCTGGAAACACCATATATTTT. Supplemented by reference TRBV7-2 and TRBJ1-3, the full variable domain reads GAGVSQSPSNKVTEKGKDVELRCDPISGHTALYWYRQSLGQGLEFLIYFQGNSAPDKSGLPSDRFSAERTGGSVSTLTIQRTQQEDSAVYLCASSAGQGAGNTIYFGEGSWLTVV.

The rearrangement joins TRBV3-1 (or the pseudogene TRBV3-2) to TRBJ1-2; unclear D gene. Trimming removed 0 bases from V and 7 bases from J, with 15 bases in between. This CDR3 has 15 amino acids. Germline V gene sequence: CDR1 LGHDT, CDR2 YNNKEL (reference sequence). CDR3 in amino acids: CASSQDPVAVAGYTF. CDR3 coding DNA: TGTGCCAGCAGCCAAGATCCAGTTGCAGTTGCTGGCTACACCTTC.

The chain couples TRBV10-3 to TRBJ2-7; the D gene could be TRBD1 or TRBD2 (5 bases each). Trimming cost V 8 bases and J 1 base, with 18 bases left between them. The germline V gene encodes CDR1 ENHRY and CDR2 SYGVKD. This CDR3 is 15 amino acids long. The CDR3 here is CAIRIGAESSYEQYF. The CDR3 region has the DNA TGTGCCATCCGCATCGGGGCAGAGTCTTCCTACGAGCAGTACTTC.

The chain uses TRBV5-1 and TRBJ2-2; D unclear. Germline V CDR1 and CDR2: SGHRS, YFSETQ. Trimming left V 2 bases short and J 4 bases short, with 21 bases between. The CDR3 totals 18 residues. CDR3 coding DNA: TGCGCCAGCAGCTTAGACCTATTAGGACGGACGAGCACCGGGGAGCTGTTTTTT. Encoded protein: CASSLDLLGRTSTGELFF.

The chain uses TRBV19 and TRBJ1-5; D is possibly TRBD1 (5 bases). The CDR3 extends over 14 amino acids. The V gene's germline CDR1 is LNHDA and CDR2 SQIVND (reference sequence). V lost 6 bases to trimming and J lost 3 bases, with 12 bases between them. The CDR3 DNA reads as TGTGCCAGTAGGCCTACCGGGGCCAATCAGCCCCAGCATTTT. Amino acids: CASRPTGANQPQHF.

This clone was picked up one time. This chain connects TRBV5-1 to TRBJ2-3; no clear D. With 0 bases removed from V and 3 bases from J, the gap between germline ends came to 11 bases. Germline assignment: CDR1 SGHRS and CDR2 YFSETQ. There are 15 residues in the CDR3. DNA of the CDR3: TGCGCCAGCAGCTTGGCGGACCCTCGGACAGATACGCAGTATTTT. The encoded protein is CASSLADPRTDTQYF.

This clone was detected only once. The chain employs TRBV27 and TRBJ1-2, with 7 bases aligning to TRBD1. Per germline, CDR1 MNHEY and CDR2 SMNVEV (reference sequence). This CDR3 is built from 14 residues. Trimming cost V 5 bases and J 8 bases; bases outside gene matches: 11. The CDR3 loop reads CASSANRGAGGYTF. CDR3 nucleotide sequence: TGTGCCAGCAGTGCAAACAGGGGTGCGGGGGGCTACACCTTC.

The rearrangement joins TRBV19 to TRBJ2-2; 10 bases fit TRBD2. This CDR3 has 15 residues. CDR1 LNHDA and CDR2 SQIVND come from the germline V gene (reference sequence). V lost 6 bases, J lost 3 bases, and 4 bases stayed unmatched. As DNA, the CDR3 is TGTGCCAGTAGGCTAGCGGGGGCGGACACCGGGGAGCTGTTTTTT. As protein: CASRLAGADTGELFF.

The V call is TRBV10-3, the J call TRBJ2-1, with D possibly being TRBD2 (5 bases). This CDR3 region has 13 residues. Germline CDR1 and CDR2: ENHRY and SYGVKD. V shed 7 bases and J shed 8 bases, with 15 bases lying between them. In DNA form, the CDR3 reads TGTGCCATCAAGAGGGAGCGATACGATGAGCAGTTCTTC. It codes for CAIKRERYDEQFF.

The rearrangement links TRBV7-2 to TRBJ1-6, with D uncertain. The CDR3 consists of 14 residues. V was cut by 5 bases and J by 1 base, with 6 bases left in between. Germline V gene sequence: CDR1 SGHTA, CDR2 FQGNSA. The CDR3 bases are TGTGCCAGCAGCCCGGAGTCCTATAATTCACCCCTCCACTTT. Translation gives CASSPESYNSPLHF.

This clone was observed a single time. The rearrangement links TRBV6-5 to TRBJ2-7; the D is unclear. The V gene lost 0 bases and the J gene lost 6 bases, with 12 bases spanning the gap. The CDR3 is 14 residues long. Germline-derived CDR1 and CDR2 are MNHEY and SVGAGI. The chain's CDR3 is CASSYSGSNGEQYF. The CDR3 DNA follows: TGTGCCAGCAGTTACTCGGGGTCCAACGGCGAGCAGTACTTC.

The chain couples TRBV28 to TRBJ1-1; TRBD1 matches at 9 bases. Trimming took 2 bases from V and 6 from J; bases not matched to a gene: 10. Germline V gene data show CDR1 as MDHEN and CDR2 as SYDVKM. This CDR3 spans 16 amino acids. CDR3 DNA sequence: TGTGCCAGCAGTTTAGGATGGGACAGGGTGGGAGCTGAAGCTTTCTTT. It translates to CASSLGWDRVGAEAFF.

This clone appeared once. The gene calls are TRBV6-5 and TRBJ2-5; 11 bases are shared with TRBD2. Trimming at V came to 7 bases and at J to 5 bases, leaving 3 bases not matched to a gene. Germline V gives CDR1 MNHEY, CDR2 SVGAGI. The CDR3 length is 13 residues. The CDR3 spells CASILAGGETQYF. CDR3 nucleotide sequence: TGTGCCAGCATTTTAGCGGGAGGGGAGACCCAGTACTTC.

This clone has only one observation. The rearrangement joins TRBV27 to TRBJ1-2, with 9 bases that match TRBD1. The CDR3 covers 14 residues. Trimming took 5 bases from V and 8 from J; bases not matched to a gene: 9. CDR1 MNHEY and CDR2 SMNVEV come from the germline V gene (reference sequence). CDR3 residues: CASSPGQGSRGYTF. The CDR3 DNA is TGTGCCAGCAGTCCAGGACAGGGGAGTAGAGGCTACACCTTC.

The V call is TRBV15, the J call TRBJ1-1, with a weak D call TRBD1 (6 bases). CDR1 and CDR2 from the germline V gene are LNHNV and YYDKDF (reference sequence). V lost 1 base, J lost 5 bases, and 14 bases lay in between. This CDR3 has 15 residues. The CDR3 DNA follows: TGTGCCACCAGCAGAGTGGCAGGGGTAGGGACTGAAGCTTTCTTT. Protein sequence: CATSRVAGVGTEAFF.

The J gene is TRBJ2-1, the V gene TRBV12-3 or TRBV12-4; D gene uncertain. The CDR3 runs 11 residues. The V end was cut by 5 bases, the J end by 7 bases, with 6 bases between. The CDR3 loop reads CASSRANEQFF. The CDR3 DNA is TGTGCCAGCAGTAGGGCGAATGAGCAGTTCTTC.

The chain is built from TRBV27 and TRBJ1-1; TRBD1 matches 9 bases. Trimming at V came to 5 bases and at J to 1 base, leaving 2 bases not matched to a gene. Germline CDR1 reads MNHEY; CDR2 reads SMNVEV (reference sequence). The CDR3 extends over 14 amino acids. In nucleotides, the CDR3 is TGTGCCAGCAGTACGGGACAGGGGAACACTGAAGCTTTCTTT. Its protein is CASSTGQGNTEAFF.

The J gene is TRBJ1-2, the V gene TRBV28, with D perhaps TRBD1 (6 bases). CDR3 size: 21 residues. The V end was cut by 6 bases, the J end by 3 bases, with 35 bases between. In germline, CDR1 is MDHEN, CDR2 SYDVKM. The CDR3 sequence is CASRRAIRGPTYNRGHYGYTF. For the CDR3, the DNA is TGTGCCAGCAGACGGGCTATCCGGGGACCCACTTACAACCGGGGGCACTATGGCTACACCTTC.

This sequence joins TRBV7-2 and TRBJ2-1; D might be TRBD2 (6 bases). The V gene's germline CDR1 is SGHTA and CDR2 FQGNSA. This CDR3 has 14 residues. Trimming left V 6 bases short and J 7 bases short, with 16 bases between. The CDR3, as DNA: TGTGCCAGCAGTAGCGGAGGAGGAGTTAATGAGCAGTTCTTC. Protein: CASSSGGGVNEQFF.

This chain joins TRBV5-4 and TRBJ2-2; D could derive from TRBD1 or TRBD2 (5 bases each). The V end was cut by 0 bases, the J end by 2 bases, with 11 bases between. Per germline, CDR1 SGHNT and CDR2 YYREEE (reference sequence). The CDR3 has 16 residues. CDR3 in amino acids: CASSLAGALNTGELFF. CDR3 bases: TGTGCCAGCAGCTTGGCCGGGGCCCTAAACACCGGGGAGCTGTTTTTT.